The T cell receptor beta chain under discussion was sequenced for a study of blood T cell repertoires in COVID-19. Assay: immunoSEQ multiplex PCR; the TCRdb copy retains only in-frame clones and omits some. The sample includes some 270,000 clones, approximately 89% of them seen just once. The CDR3 sequence is 13 residues long. V lost 8 bases and J lost 5, with 12 bases in between. In germline, CDR1 is MNHEY, CDR2 SVGAGI. The rearrangement uses TRBV6-5 and TRBJ2-2; D not certain. The TCR sequence derives from a woman aged 60-70 years who had recovered from COVID-19. The sequenced sample consisted of PBMCs or T cells enriched from blood (not recorded which). The CDR3 coding sequence is TGTGCCAGCCTACTAATGGGTACCGGGGAGCTGTTTTTT. Translated, it gives CASLLMGTGELFF.